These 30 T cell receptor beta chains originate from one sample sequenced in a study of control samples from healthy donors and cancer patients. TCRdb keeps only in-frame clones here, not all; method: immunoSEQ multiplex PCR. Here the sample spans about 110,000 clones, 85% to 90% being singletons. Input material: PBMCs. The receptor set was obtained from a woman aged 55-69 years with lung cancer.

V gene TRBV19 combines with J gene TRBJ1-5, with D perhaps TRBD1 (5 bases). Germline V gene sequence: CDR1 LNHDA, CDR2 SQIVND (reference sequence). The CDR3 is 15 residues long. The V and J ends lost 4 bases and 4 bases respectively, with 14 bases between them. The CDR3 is CASSKVPGGNQPQHF. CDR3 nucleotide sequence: TGTGCCAGTAGTAAGGTTCCGGGGGGGAATCAGCCCCAGCATTTT. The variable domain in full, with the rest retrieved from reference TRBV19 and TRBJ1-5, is DGGITQSPKYLFRKEGQNVTLSCEQNLNHDAMYWYRQDPGQGLRLIYYSQIVNDFQKGDIAEGYSVSREKKESFPLTVTSAQKNPTAFYLCASSKVPGGNQPQHFGDGTRLSIL.

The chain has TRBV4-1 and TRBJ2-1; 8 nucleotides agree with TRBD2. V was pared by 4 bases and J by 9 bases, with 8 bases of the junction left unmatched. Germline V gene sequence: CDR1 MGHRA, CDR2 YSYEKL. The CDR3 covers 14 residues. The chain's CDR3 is CASSLRGESGEQFF. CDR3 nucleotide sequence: TGCGCCAGCAGCCTGCGGGGGGAGTCGGGTGAGCAGTTCTTC.

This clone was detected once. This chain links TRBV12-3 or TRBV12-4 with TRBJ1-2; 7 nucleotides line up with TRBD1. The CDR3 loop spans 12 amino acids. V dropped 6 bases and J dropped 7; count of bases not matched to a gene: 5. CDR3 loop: CASRLTGVGYTF. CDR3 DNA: TGTGCCAGCAGGCTCACAGGGGTTGGCTACACCTTC.

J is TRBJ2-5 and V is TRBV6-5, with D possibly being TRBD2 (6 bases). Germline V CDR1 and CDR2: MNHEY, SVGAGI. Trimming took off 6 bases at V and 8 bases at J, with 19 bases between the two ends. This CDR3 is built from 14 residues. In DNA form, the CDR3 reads TGTGCCAGCAGAGTCCCAGGACCGGGGGATACCCAGTACTTC. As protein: CASRVPGPGDTQYF.

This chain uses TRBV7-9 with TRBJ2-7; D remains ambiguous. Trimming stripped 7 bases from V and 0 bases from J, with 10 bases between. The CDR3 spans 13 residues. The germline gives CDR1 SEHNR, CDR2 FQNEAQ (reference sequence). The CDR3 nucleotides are TGTGCCAGCACCCACCGGTCCTCCTACGAGCAGTACTTC. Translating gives CASTHRSSYEQYF.

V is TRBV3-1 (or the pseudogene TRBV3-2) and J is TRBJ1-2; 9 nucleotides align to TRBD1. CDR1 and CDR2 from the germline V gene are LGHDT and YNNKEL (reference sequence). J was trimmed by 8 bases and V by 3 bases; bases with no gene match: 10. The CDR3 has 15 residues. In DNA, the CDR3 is TGTGCCAGCAGCCACTCCGGGACAGGGTATTGGGGCTACACCTTC. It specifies CASSHSGTGYWGYTF.

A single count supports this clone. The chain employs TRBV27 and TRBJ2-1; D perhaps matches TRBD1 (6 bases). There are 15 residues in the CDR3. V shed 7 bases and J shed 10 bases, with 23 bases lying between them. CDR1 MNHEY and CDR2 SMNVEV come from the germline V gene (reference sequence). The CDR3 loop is CASTLGAAFLGEQFF. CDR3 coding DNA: TGTGCCAGCACCCTGGGGGCGGCGTTTTTAGGCGAGCAGTTCTTC.

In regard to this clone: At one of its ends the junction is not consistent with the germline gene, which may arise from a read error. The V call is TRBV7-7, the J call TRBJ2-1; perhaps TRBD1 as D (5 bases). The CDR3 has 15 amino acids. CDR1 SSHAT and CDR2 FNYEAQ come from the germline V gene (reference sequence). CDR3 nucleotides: TGTGCTAGCACGCCCCTGGGGCGGAGCTACAATGAGCAGTTCTTC. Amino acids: CASTPLGRSYNEQFF.

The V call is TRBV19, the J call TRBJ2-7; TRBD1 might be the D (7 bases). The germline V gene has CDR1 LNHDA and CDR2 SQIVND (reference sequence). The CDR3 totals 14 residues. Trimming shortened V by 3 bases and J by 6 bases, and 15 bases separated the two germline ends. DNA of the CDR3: TGTGCCAGTAGTATGGATCACAGGGGAGGCGAGCAGTACTTC. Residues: CASSMDHRGGEQYF.

The CDR3 region is CASSLVAAYNEQFF. CDR3 nucleotides: TGTGCCAGCAGCCTTGTAGCGGCCTACAATGAGCAGTTCTTC. V and J are TRBV7-3 and TRBJ2-1; tentative D call: TRBD2 (6 bases). The V gene lost 5 bases and the J gene lost 2 bases, with 10 bases spanning the gap. The CDR3 has 14 amino acids. CDR1 is SGHTA, CDR2 FQGTGA, per germline.

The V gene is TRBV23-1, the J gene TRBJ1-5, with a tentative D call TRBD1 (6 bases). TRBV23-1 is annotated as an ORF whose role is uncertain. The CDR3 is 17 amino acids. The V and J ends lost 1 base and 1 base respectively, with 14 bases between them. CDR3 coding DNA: TGCGCCAGCAGTCAATTTTGGAGGACAGCCAGCAATCAGCCCCAGCATTTT. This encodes CASSQFWRTASNQPQHF.

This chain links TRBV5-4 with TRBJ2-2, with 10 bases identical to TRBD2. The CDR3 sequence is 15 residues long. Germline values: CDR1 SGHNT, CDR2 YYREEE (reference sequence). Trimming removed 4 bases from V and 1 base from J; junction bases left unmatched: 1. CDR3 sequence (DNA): TGTGCCAGCAGCCCTAGCGGGGGGAACACCGGGGAGCTGTTTTTT. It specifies CASSPSGGNTGELFF.

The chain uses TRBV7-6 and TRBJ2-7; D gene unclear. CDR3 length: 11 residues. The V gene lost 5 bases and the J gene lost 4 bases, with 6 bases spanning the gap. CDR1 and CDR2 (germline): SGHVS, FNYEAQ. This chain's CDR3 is CASSRAYEQYF. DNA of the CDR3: TGTGCCAGCAGCCGCGCGTACGAGCAGTACTTC.

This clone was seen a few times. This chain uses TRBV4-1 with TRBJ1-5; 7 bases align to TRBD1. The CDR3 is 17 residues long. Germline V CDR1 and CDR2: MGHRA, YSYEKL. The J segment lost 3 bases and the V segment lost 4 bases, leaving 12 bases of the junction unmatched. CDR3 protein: CASSLVPGGNNNQPQHF. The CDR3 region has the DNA TGCGCCAGCAGCCTAGTCCCAGGGGGAAATAACAATCAGCCCCAGCATTTT.

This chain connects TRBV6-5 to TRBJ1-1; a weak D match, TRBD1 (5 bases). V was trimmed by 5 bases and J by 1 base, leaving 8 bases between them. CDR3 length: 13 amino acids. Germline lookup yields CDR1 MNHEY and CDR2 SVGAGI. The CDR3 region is CASSRTGNTEAFF. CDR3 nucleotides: TGTGCCAGCAGTCGAACAGGGAACACTGAAGCTTTCTTT.

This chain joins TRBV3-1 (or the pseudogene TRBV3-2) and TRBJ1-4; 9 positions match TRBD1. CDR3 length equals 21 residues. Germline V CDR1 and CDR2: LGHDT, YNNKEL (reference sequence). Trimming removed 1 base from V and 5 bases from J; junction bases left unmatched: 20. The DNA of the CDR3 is TGTGCCAGCAGCCAAGCCTGGCCGGGACAGGGTAAGGGGGGCTACAATGAAAAACTGTTTTTT. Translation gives CASSQAWPGQGKGGYNEKLFF.

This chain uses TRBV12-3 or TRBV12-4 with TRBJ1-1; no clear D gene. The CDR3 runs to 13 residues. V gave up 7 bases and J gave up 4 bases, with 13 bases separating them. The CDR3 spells CASILGGFTEAFF. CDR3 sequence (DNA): TGTGCCAGCATCTTGGGAGGGTTCACTGAAGCTTTCTTT.

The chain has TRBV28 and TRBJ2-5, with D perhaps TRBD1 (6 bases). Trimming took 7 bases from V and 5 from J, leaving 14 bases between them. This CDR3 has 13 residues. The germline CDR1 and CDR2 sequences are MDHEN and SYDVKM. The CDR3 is CASMSGRGETQYF. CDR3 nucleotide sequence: TGTGCCAGCATGTCGGGAAGGGGGGAGACCCAGTACTTC.

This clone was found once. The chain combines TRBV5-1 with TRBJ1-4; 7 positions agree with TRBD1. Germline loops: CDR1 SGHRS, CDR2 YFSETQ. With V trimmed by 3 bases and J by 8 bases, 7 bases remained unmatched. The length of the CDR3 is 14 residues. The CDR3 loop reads CASSSGQFEEKLFF. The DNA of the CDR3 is TGCGCCAGCAGCTCGGGACAGTTTGAGGAAAAACTGTTTTTT.

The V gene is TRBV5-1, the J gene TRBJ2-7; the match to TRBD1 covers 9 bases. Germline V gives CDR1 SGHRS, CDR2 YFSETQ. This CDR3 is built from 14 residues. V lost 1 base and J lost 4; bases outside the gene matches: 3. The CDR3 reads CASSLSGTGYEQYF. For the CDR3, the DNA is TGCGCCAGCAGCTTGTCCGGGACAGGGTACGAGCAGTACTTC.

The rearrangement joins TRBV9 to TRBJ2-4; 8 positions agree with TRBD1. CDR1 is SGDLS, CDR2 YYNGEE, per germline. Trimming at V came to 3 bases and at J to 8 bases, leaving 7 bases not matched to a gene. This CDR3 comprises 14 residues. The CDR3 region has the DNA TGTGCCAGCAGCGCCCGACAGGGGAAGGACATTCAGTACTTC. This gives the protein CASSARQGKDIQYF.

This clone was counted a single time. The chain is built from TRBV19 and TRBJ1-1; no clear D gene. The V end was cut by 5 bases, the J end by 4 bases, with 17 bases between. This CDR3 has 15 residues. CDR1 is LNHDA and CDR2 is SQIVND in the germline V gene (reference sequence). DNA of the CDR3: TGTGCCAGTAGTCTCGGGGTCGGACTCAGCACTGAAGCTTTCTTT. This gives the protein CASSLGVGLSTEAFF.

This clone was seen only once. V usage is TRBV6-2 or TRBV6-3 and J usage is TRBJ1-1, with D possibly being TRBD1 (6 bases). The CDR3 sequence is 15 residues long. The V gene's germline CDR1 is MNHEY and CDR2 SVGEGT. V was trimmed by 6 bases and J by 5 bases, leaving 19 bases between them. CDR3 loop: CASSPARGSGTEAFF. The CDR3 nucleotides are TGTGCCAGCAGCCCAGCTAGGGGGAGTGGTACTGAAGCTTTCTTT.

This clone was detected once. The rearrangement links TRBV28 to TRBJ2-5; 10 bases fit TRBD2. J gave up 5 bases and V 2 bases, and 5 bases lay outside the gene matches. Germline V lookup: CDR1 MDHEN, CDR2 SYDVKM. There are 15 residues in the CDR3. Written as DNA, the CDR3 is TGTGCCAGCAGTTTAAGCGGGGGGGCCAAGGAGACCCAGTACTTC. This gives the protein CASSLSGGAKETQYF.

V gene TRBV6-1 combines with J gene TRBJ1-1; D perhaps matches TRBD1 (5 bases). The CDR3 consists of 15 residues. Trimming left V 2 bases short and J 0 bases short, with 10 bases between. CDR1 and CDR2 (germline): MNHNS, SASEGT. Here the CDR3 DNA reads TGTGCCAGCAGTGAATTAGGACAACTGAACACTGAAGCTTTCTTT. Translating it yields CASSELGQLNTEAFF.

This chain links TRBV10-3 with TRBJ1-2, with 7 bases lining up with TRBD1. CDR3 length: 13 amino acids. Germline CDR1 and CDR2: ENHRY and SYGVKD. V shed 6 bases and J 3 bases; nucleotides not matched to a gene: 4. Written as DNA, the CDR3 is TGTGCCATCAGACCGCAGGGGGACTATGGCTACACCTTC. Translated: CAIRPQGDYGYTF.

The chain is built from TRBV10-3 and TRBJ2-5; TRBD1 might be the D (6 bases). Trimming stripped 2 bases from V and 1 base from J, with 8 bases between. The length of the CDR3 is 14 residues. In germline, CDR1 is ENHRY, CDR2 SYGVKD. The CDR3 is CAISEDRSQETQYF. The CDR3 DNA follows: TGTGCCATCAGTGAGGACAGGTCCCAAGAGACCCAGTACTTC.

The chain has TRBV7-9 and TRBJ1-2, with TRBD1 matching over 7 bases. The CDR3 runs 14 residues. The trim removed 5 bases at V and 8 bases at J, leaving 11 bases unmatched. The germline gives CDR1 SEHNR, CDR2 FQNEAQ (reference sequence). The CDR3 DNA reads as TGTGCCAGCAGCACCGGGACAGTCGGAATCGGCTACACCTTC. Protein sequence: CASSTGTVGIGYTF.

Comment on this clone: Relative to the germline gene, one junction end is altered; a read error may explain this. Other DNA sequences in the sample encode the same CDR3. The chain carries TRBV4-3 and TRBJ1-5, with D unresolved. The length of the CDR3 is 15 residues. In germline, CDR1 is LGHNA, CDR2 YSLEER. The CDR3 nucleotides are TGCGCCAGCAGCCAAGGCGGGGATAGCAATCAGCCTCAGCATTTT. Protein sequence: CASSQGGDSNQPQHF.

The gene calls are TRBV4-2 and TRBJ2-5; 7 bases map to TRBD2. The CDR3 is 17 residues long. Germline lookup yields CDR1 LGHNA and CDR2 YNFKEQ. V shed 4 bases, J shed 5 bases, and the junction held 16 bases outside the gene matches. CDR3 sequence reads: CASSPQAGTNEGETQYF. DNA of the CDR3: TGTGCCAGCAGCCCACAAGCGGGGACCAACGAGGGGGAGACCCAGTACTTC.